This T cell receptor (beta chain) was recorded in a study of cytomegalovirus exposure and HLA in healthy donors (dated by TCRdb to the late 2010s). About the study as a whole: An earlier analysis of approximately 640 of the donors reported about 290 Gb of sequence data and more than 90 million unique TCR beta sequences from 150 million to 200 million T cells. The number of typed donors differed by locus: roughly 620-630 for A, B, C, DRB1 and DQB1; 500 to 550 for DQA1; around 580 for DPA1; and approximately 450 for DPB1. Besides the first cohort of some 670 subjects, a separate validation cohort made up of 120 different subjects was used. To study patterns of TCR occurrence, a later analysis re-analyzed previously published TCR beta repertoires from more than 550 donors and added high-resolution HLA genotyping. The study aimed to test whether signatures of past pathogen exposure could be identified by cataloging public T cell receptors. HLA typing included class I and class II loci at four-digit resolution. Of the approximately 400 genotyped donors, over 70% fell in the genetic ancestry cluster associated with self-reported Caucasian donors. Using immunosequencing, the study profiled T cell repertoires from about 650 subjects and related those repertoires to cytomegalovirus serostatus. About five DR-DQ haplotypes were treated as single units for association and clustering because of strong linkage in the cohort. An earlier analysis of roughly 600 of the donors used high-throughput TCR beta sequencing to judge whether each TCR beta V gene segment behaved as functional or pseudogenic. Across some 400 genotyped donors of the cohort, an average of roughly 230,000 unique TCR beta nucleotide sequences per donor were sequenced, and 15% to 20% of those sequences were non-productive. An early release that covered fewer than 800 HLA-typed donors contained approximately 300 gigabases of sequencing data and 80 million or so unique TCR sequences. In a later genetic analysis, genome-wide SNP genotypes for about 55% of the 666 donors were used, and that subset was treated as a discovery cohort. High-throughput TCR immunosequencing, statistical association of individual TCRs with disease status, and machine learning were combined to predict cytomegalovirus infection status. Every discovery cohort repertoire had been produced on one sequencing platform. Donor age, sex, ethnicity and CMV serostatus were compiled together with the repertoire data. The later analysis used no new phenotypic data to find candidate immune exposures, relying instead on TCR beta sequences and their occurrence across donors.

V drops 2 bases and J drops 9 bases, leaving 11 bases in between. Taken from cysteine to phenylalanine, the CDR3 has 13 residues. Only the CDR3 DNA is retained, 39 bases long and in frame from the first base. From a lookup of the germline V gene, CDR1 and CDR2 are LGHNA and YNFKEQ. In total, 600 or so healthy bone marrow donors made up the cohort. Cohort members were all nominally healthy when sampled, although unrecorded immune exposures were likely present. The donor was CMV seronegative and belonged to the group of around 400 seronegative cohort members. A peripheral blood sample was collected from each donor, and TCR beta sequencing was performed on peripheral blood mononuclear cells. The Qiagen DNeasy Blood Extraction Kit was used to extract genomic DNA from the blood cell samples. What the study reported, not specific to this receptor: A later analysis reported that several top co-occurrence clusters appeared linked to parvovirus B19, influenza, CMV and Epstein-Barr virus. The only immune exposure information available for the cohort was CMV serostatus. A group of highly shared sequence variants was considered likely to be a technical artifact of the sequencing pipeline. Linkage disequilibrium might explain the correlated functional status among segregating V segments, but an unknown experimental factor could not be ruled out. The study listed 164 TCR beta chains as associated with cytomegalovirus. This cohort had only TCR beta chains sequenced, and the lack of alpha or paired-chain data limited which features could be detected. In a later genetic analysis, a missense DCLRE1C variant was associated with V-gene and J-gene trimming of TCR beta chains, and the association was replicated in an independent cohort. At a false discovery rate of 0.05, a later analysis linked roughly 17,000 TCR beta sequences to specific HLA alleles. In a later analysis, HLA-associated TCR beta chains were found to be more clonally expanded and to have lower generation probabilities than equally common non-associated chains. In vitro tests confirmed that a few of the cytomegalovirus-associated TCR beta chains recognize cytomegalovirus antigens. Some IMGT-functional V segments, including TRBV6-2 and TRBV6-3, could not be distinguished by the 87-base-pair reads and were therefore excluded. A further reported finding was that TCR beta sequences accurately predicted the HLA-A and HLA-B alleles for most subjects in the first cohort. Most TCR sequences were seen in very few donors, while some public TCRs were found in many individuals. The presence/absence analyses assumed that sequencing depth was roughly uniform across donors, and that assumption may not be true. In both the original and validation cohorts, the classifier was reported to diagnose cytomegalovirus status with high specificity and sensitivity. Compared with the roughly 720-donor mean, donors in an Asian-associated ancestry cluster had fewer N-insertions in productive TCRs, according to a later genetic analysis. The authors suggested that the approach could potentially be generalized to other disease states and immunological phenotypes. In an earlier analysis of fewer than 750 of the donors, most TCR beta V segments were observed in productive rearrangements about 90% or about 30% of the time, broadly matching IMGT annotations. When HLA alleles, especially DR and DQ, strongly co-occurred, attributing TCR associations to individual alleles was difficult. Because counts were too low, roughly 18 rarely observed V segments, including chromosome 9 orphons, were left out of the earlier analysis of approximately 500 of the donors. Most CMV-associated TCR beta chains appeared to be HLA-restricted in a later analysis, and the HLA associations seemed to be driven largely by CMV exposure. According to a later analysis, TCR association rates differed among HLA loci, with DRB1 alleles showing the most associated TCRs and HLA-C alleles showing the fewest. Because HLA typing was missing for some donors at each locus, association tests included only the typed subset.

Libraries came from the immunoSEQ multiplex PCR assay. For the multiplex PCR, a mixture combining 60 forward primers for TCR Vbeta segments and 13 reverse primers for TCR Jbeta segments was used. The CDR3 region of rearranged TCR beta genes was amplified from genomic DNA by a multiplex PCR assay. On the Illumina HiSeq System, the amplified TCR beta libraries were sequenced as 87-base-pair reads. On the study's bioinformatics: In a later analysis, tens of millions of unique TCR beta chains were counted across the roughly 670 repertoires, and approximately 9.9 million of these chains were shared by at least two donors. Raw reads were error-corrected and collapsed into unique sequences by a nearest-neighbor algorithm in which closely related sequences were merged to remove PCR and sequencing errors. Alignment of CDR3 sequences to IMGT reference sequences was used to assign V, D and J gene segments. For a sequence to be retained, a match of at least six nucleotides was required to both a V gene segment and a J gene segment. Rearrangements were called productive when the CDR3 lacked stop codons and stayed in frame with V and J; all others were non-productive. CDR3 was defined according to IMGT convention as the region running from the second conserved V-encoded cysteine to the conserved J-encoded phenylalanine. In an earlier analysis of 550 to 650 of the donors, sequences lacking an unambiguous match to a single V gene segment were excluded. In an earlier analysis of approximately 500 of the donors, a V segment was called functional when productive rearrangements were above 56.7%, and segregating when the standard deviation between donors exceeded 5%. A statistical classification framework was built for diagnosing cytomegalovirus status from the catalog of TCR beta chain sequences. In a later analysis, TCR nucleotide sequences were compared against IMGT/GENE-DB human TR gene sequences so that V and J genes could be assigned. The TCRdist pipeline was used in a later analysis to assign CDR3 sequences and most-parsimonious VDJ recombination scenarios. A later analysis defined each TCR beta chain by its CDR3 amino acid sequence plus V-gene family, and excluded reads lacking a unique V-gene family. A later analysis removed roughly 590 highly shared, low-generation-probability nucleotide sequences to deal with suspected cross-contamination and a sequencing artifact. For each public chain, a later analysis derived a clonal expansion index from normalized ranks of inferred template counts within each repertoire. In a later analysis, generation probabilities were computed using a VDJ recombination model fitted to out-of-frame rearrangements, and the results were checked against IGoR. Hypergeometric tests were used in a later analysis to score TCR-TCR, TCR-HLA and TCR-CMV co-occurrence, with a repertoire-size bias correction applied to the TCR pairs. To estimate false discovery rates, a later analysis permuted the HLA or CMV assignments 20 times. In a later analysis, co-occurring TCRs were grouped using DBSCAN, with TCRdist sequence similarity added in when clustering inside HLA-allele-positive subsets. Co-occurrence clustering excluded repertoires with fewer than 30,000 or more than 120,000 public chains, plus five with anomalous nucleotide sharing. TCRdb retrieved this table from immuneACCESS and kept in-frame rearrangements only. Not all clones are present; in checked studies, unresolved V genes account for under half, and no reason is known for the remainder. D and trimming come from the DNA, and the V and J calls and clone size come from that table. The sample table records nearly 110,000 clones; approximately 76% of these occur just once. Together, the top ten hold about 2% of the sample.

Turning to this clone: Its specific antigen is unknown. Base qualities are not provided; no much larger clone lies one nucleotide away.

The chain uses TRBV4-2 and TRBJ2-1, and the D gene may be TRBD2, 5 bases matching. The clonotype comes from a man aged 18 to 30 in good health and CMV-seronegative. Sequencing input: PBMCs. For the CDR3, the sequence is CASSQTRSGEQFF. In nucleotide form, the sequence is TGTGCCAGCAGCCAAACTAGAAGCGGTGAGCAGTTCTTC.